This T cell receptor beta chain was sequenced during a study of cytomegalovirus exposure and HLA in healthy donors. Points from the study as a whole: The study labeled roughly 160 TCR beta chains cytomegalovirus-associated. With high specificity and sensitivity, the classifier reportedly diagnosed cytomegalovirus status.

Points on this clone: Its specificity is unknown.

Sequencing used immunoSEQ multiplex PCR; TCRdb keeps in-frame clones, though not all of them. The sample holds some 170,000 clones, roughly 86% seen once. The receptor comes from a man aged 18-30 years in good health and CMV-seropositive. Sequencing was carried out using PBMCs.

CDR3 sequence reads: CASSEAGTGEETQYF. For the CDR3, the DNA is TGTGCCAGCAGTGAAGCTGGGACAGGAGAAGAGACCCAGTACTTC. The chain has TRBV6-1 and TRBJ2-5; 8 bases match TRBD1. V gave up 0 bases and J gave up 3 bases; unmatched junction bases: 3. Germline V lookup: CDR1 MNHNS, CDR2 SASEGT. CDR3 size: 15 residues.